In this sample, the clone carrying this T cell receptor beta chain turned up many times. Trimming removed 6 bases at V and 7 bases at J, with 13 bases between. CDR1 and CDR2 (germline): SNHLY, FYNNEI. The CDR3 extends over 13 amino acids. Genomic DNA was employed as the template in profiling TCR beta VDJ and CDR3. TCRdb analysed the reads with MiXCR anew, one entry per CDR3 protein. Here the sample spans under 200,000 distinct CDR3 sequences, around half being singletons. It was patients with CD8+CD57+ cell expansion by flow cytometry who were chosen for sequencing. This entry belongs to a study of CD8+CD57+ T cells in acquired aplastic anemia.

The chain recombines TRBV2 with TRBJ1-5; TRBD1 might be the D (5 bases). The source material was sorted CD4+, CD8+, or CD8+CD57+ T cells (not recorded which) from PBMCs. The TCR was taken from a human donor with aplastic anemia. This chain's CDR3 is CASRGQGEQPQHF. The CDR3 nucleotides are TGTGCCAGCAGGGGGCAGGGCGAACAGCCCCAGCATTTT.